The next 15 T cell receptor beta chains were all read from a single sample in a study of T cell responses to AZD1222 COVID-19 vaccine. Method: immunoSEQ multiplex PCR; TCRdb's copy keeps in-frame clones and lacks some. The table lists approximately 130,000 clones, roughly 87% of them singletons. The material was peripheral blood, obtained 28 days after the second AZD1222 dose. The source is an adult who received the AZD1222 COVID-19 vaccine.

This sequence joins TRBV6-5 and TRBJ2-4, with a possible D match to TRBD2 (6 bases). CDR3 length equals 14 residues. The ends were cut back, 3 bases at V and 3 bases at J, with 9 bases in the middle. Per germline, CDR1 MNHEY and CDR2 SVGAGI. This CDR3 is CASSYMGGKNIQYF. CDR3 nucleotides: TGTGCCAGCAGTTATATGGGGGGCAAAAACATTCAGTACTTC.

The chain uses TRBV5-1 and TRBJ2-1; TRBD2 matches 12 bases. Germline CDR1 reads SGHRS; CDR2 reads YFSETQ. The CDR3 runs to 16 residues. Losses at the gene ends were 2 bases for V and 7 bases for J; bases not matched to a gene: 7. In DNA, the CDR3 is TGCGCCAGCAGCTTAGCTAGCGGGGGGGCCGGGAATGAGCAGTTCTTC. Its translation: CASSLASGGAGNEQFF.

This clone appeared a few times. The chain uses TRBV9 and TRBJ2-2, with 15 positions matching TRBD2. This CDR3 contains 16 residues. Germline V gives CDR1 SGDLS, CDR2 YYNGEE. Germline trimming cut 3 bases from V and 4 bases from J; bases unmatched to any gene: 1. The CDR3 is CASSGTSGGATGELFF. The CDR3 DNA reads TGTGCCAGCAGCGGGACTAGCGGGGGGGCCACCGGGGAGCTGTTTTTT. Full variable domain (missing parts from reference TRBV9 and TRBJ2-2): DSGVTQTPKHLITATGQRVTLRCSPRSGDLSVYWYQQSLDQGLQFLIQYYNGEERAKGNILERFSAQQFPDLHSELNLSSLELGDSALYFCASSGTSGGATGELFFGEGSRLTVL.

The V and J genes are TRBV7-9 and TRBJ2-7; D is ambiguous. Trimming pared 0 bases from V and 0 bases from J, leaving 9 bases between. Per the germline V gene, CDR1 is SEHNR and CDR2 is FQNEAQ (reference sequence). This CDR3 has 15 amino acids. The CDR3 DNA reads TGTGCCAGCAGCTTAGCCGATAGTCGCTCCTACGAGCAGTACTTC. Amino acids: CASSLADSRSYEQYF.

The chain carries TRBV7-2 and TRBJ2-5; 11 positions match TRBD2. The ends lost 3 bases at V and 7 bases at J; junction bases unmatched: 7. Germline CDR1 SGHTA, CDR2 FQGNSA. The CDR3 contains 15 residues. This CDR3 reads CASSFLSGGAGTQYF. The CDR3 region has the DNA TGTGCCAGCAGCTTTCTTAGCGGGGGGGCCGGGACCCAGTACTTC.

The chain is built from TRBV5-1 and TRBJ1-6; D may be TRBD1 (5 bases). Germline CDR1 SGHRS, CDR2 YFSETQ. With 5 bases removed from V and 9 bases from J, the gap between germline ends came to 18 bases. The CDR3 loop spans 15 amino acids. The CDR3 DNA follows: TGCGCCAGCAGTCCCGGAGGCAGGGAAAGTTCACCCCTCCACTTT. This encodes CASSPGGRESSPLHF.

J is TRBJ2-2 and V is TRBV11-2, with D possibly being TRBD1 (6 bases). Germline V gene data show CDR1 as SGHAT and CDR2 as FQNNGV. Trimming removed 5 bases from V and 4 bases from J, with 17 bases in between. This CDR3 contains 16 residues. The CDR3 region has the DNA TGTGCCAGCAGCCAGTTTGGGGGCTCGGTCACCGGGGAGCTGTTTTTT. It encodes CASSQFGGSVTGELFF.

The chain couples TRBV10-3 to TRBJ1-3; TRBD1 is a possible D gene (5 bases). The CDR3 has 18 amino acids. CDR1 is ENHRY and CDR2 is SYGVKD in the germline V gene. The V end was cut by 6 bases, the J end by 0 bases, with 21 bases between. CDR3 sequence: CAISERNIGQSSGNTIYF. The DNA of the CDR3 is TGTGCCATCAGCGAACGAAATATAGGACAAAGCTCTGGAAACACCATATATTTT.

The CDR3 DNA sequence: TGTGCCAGCAGTTACAACCTGGTTTCACCCCTCCACTTT. Amino acids: CASSYNLVSPLHF. This chain connects TRBV6-5 to TRBJ1-6; D uncertain. The CDR3 extends over 13 amino acids. V lost 2 bases, J lost 9 bases, and 8 bases lay in between. Per the germline V gene, CDR1 is MNHEY and CDR2 is SVGAGI.

The chain has TRBV3-1 (or the pseudogene TRBV3-2) and TRBJ2-1; D gene ambiguous. Germline V gives CDR1 LGHDT, CDR2 YNNKEL (reference sequence). This CDR3 contains 17 residues. Trimming removed 2 bases at V and 4 bases at J, with 18 bases between. The CDR3 protein is CASSQRASLGPYNEQFF. The CDR3 DNA reads TGTGCCAGCAGCCAACGGGCATCCTTAGGCCCTTACAATGAGCAGTTCTTC.

This chain links TRBV5-4 with TRBJ2-1, with 9 bases lining up with TRBD1. J was trimmed by 7 bases and V by 4 bases; bases with no gene match: 9. The CDR3 contains 15 residues. Per germline, CDR1 SGHNT and CDR2 YYREEE (reference sequence). The CDR3 DNA reads TGTGCCAGCAGCCACCGACAGGGGGATAGGAATGAGCAGTTCTTC. As protein: CASSHRQGDRNEQFF.

V gene TRBV5-1 combines with J gene TRBJ2-7, with a possible D match to TRBD1 (6 bases). V was pared by 0 bases and J by 4 bases, with 14 bases between. The CDR3 runs to 15 residues. The germline CDR1 and CDR2 sequences are SGHRS and YFSETQ. The CDR3 nucleotides read TGCGCCAGCAGCTTGGGACAGGTAGGAGTTTACGAGCAGTACTTC. Its translation is CASSLGQVGVYEQYF. The complete variable domain, with remaining parts taken from reference TRBV5-1 and TRBJ2-7, reads KAGVTQTPRYLIKTRGQQVTLSCSPISGHRSVSWYQQTPGQGLQFLFEYFSETQRNKGNFPGRFSGRQFSNSRSEMNVSTLELGDSALYLCASSLGQVGVYEQYFGPGTRLTVT.

V usage is TRBV12-3 or TRBV12-4 and J usage is TRBJ1-1; D is possibly TRBD1 (5 bases). V lost 6 bases, J lost 8 bases, and 13 bases lay in between. The CDR3 length is 12 residues. The CDR3, as DNA: TGTGCCAGCAGCAGAGCCCCAGGGGAAGCTTTCTTT. Its translation is CASSRAPGEAFF.

The chain's CDR3 is CASSQQYDTEAFF. CDR3 DNA sequence: TGTGCCAGCAGTCAACAGTATGACACTGAAGCTTTCTTT. This chain uses TRBV25-1 with TRBJ1-1, with D unclear. CDR1 MGHDK and CDR2 SYGVNS come from the germline V gene. V dropped 5 bases and J dropped 3 bases, with 10 bases sitting between them. This CDR3 region has 13 residues.

The chain is built from TRBV9 and TRBJ1-5; D gene uncertain. Trimming took 0 bases from V and 0 from J, leaving 4 bases between them. The germline CDR1 and CDR2 sequences are SGDLS and YYNGEE. This CDR3 has 14 residues. The CDR3 is CASSVGGSNQPQHF. DNA of the CDR3: TGTGCCAGCAGCGTAGGTGGTAGCAATCAGCCCCAGCATTTT. The variable domain in full, with the rest retrieved from reference TRBV9 and TRBJ1-5, is DSGVTQTPKHLITATGQRVTLRCSPRSGDLSVYWYQQSLDQGLQFLIQYYNGEERAKGNILERFSAQQFPDLHSELNLSSLELGDSALYFCASSVGGSNQPQHFGDGTRLSIL.